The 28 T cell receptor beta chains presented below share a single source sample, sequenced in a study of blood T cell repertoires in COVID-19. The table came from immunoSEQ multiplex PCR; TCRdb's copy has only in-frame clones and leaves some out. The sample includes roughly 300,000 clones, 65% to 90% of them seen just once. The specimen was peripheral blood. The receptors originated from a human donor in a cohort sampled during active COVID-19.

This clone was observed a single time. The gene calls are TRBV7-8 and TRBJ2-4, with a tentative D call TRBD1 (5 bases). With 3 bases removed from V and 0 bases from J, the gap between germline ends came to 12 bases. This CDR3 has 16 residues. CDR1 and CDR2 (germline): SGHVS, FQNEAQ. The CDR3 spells CASSFLVDRAKNIQYF. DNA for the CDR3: TGTGCCAGCAGCTTTTTGGTTGACAGAGCCAAAAACATTCAGTACTTC.

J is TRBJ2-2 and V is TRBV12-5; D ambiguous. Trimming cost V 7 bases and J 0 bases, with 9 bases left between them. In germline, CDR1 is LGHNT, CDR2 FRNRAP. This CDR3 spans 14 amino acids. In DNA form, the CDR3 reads TGTGCTAGTGCTCTTTTCCCGAACACCGGGGAGCTGTTTTTT. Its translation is CASALFPNTGELFF.

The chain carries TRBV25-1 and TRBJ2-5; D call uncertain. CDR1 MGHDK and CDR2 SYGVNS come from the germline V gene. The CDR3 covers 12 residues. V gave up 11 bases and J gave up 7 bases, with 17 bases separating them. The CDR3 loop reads CALPSPERTQYF. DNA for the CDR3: TGTGCCCTCCCTTCCCCCGAGCGGACCCAGTACTTC.

CDR3 amino acids: CASRHYNEQFF. For the CDR3, the DNA is TGTGCCAGCAGACATTACAATGAGCAGTTCTTC. V is TRBV6-6 and J is TRBJ2-1; D not certain. The CDR3 consists of 11 residues. V lost 6 bases and J 4 bases, leaving 4 bases between the germline ends. Germline V gives CDR1 MNHNY, CDR2 SVGAGI (reference sequence).

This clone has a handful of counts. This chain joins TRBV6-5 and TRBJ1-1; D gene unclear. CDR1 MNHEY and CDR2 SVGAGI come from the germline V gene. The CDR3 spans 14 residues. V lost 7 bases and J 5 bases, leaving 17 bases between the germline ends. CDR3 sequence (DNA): TGTGCCAGCACAGATTCTGGTAAGAGGACTGAAGCTTTCTTT. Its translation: CASTDSGKRTEAFF.

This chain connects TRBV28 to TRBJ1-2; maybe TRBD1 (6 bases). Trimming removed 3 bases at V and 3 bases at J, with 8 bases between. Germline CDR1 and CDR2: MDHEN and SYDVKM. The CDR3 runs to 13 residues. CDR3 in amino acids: CASSLGADYGYTF. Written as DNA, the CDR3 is TGTGCCAGCAGTTTGGGGGCGGACTATGGCTACACCTTC.

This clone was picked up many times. The CDR3 is CASSSPRGGMRYGYTF. DNA for the CDR3: TGTGCCAGCAGCTCTCCGCGGGGTGGGATGAGGTATGGCTACACCTTC. The chain combines TRBV7-9 with TRBJ1-2, with D unclear. The CDR3 spans 16 residues. With 4 bases removed from V and 5 bases from J, the gap between germline ends came to 20 bases. Germline V lookup: CDR1 SEHNR, CDR2 FQNEAQ (reference sequence).

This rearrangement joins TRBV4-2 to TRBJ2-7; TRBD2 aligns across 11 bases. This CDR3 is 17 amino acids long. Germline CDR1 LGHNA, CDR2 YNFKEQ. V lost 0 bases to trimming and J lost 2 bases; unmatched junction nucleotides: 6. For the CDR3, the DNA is TGTGCCAGCAGCCAAGAAATAGGGACTAGCGGTCCCTACGAGCAGTACTTC. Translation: CASSQEIGTSGPYEQYF.

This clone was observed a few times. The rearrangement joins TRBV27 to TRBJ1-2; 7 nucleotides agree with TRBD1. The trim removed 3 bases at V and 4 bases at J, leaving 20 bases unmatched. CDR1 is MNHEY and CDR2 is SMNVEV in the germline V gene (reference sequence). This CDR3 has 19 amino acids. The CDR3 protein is CASSFRGGTGAGVLYGYTF. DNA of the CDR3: TGTGCCAGCAGTTTCAGAGGGGGAACAGGGGCTGGGGTGCTCTATGGCTACACCTTC.

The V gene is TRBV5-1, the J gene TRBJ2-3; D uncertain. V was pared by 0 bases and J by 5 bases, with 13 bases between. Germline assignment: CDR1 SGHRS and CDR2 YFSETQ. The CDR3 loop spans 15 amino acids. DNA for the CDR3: TGCGCCAGCAGCTTGGATCAGAGGAAAGGAGATACGCAGTATTTT. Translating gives CASSLDQRKGDTQYF.

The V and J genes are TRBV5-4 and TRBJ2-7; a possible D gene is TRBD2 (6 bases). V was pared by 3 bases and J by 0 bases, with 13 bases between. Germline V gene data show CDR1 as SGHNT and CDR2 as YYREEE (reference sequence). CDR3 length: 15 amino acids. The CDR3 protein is CASSSARGDSYEQYF. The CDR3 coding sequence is TGTGCCAGCAGCTCCGCCCGCGGGGACTCCTACGAGCAGTACTTC.

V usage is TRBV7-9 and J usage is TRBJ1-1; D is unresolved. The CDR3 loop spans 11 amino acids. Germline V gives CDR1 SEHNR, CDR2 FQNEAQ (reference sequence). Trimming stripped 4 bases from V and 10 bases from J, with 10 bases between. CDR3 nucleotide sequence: TGTGCCAGCAGCTCATACCGGGGAGCTTTCTTT. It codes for CASSSYRGAFF.

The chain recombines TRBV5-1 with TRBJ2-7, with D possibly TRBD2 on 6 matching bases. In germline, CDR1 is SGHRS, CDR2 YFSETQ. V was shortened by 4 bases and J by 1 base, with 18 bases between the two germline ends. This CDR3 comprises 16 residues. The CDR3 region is CASSHNRELGSYEQYF. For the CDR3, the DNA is TGCGCCAGCAGCCATAACCGGGAGTTGGGTTCCTACGAGCAGTACTTC.

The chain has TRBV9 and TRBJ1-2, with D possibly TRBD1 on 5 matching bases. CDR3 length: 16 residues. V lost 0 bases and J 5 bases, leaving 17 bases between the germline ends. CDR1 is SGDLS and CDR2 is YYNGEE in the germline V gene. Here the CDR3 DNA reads TGTGCCAGCAGCGTAGGGCGACGGGGGAGGGAGTATGGCTACACCTTC. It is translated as CASSVGRRGREYGYTF.

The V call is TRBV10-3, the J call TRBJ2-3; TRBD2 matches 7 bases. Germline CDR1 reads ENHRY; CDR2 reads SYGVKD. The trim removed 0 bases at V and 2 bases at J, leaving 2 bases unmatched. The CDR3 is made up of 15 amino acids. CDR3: CAISESGRVTDTQYF. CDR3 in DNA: TGTGCCATCAGTGAGTCGGGGAGGGTCACAGATACGCAGTATTTT.

CDR3 nucleotide sequence: TGTGCCAGCTCACCCTTTCAGATCCCAGGGAATGAGCAGTTCTTC. Translation gives CASSPFQIPGNEQFF. The V call is TRBV18, the J call TRBJ2-1; D might be TRBD1 (5 bases). Germline V CDR1 and CDR2: KGHSH, LQKENI. The CDR3 runs 15 residues. V gave up 3 bases and J gave up 7 bases, with 16 bases separating them.

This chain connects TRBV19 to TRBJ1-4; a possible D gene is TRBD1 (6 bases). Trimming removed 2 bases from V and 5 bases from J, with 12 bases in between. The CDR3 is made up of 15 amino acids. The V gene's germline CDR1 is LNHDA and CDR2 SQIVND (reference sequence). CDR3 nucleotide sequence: TGTGCCAGTAGTATAACCGGGACAAGAAATGAAAAACTGTTTTTT. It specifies CASSITGTRNEKLFF.

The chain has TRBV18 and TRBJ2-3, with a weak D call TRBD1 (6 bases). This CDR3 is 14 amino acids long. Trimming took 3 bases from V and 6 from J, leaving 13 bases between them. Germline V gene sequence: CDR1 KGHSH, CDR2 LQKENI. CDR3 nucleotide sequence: TGTGCCAGCTCACCGGACAGTGGGGATGATACGCAGTATTTT. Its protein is CASSPDSGDDTQYF.

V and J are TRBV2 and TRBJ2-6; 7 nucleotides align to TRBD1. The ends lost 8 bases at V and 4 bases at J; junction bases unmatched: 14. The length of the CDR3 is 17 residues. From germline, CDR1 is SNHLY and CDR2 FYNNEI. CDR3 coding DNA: TGTGCCAGCGCGAGACAGGGATCCCGAGGGGGGGCCAACGTCCTGACTTTC. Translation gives CASARQGSRGGANVLTF.

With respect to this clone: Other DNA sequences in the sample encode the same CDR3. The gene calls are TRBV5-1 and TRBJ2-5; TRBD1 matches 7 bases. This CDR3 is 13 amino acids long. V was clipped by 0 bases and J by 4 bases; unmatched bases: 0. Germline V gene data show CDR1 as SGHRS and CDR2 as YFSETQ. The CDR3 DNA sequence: TGCGCCAGCAGCTTGGCAGGGGGAGAGACCCAGTACTTC. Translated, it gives CASSLAGGETQYF.

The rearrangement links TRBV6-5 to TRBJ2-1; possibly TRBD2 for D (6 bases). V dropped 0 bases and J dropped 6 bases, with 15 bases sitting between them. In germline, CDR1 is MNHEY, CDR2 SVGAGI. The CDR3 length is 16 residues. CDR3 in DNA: TGTGCCAGCAGTTACTCGAGTCGGAGCGGGCGCAATGAGCAGTTCTTC. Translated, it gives CASSYSSRSGRNEQFF.

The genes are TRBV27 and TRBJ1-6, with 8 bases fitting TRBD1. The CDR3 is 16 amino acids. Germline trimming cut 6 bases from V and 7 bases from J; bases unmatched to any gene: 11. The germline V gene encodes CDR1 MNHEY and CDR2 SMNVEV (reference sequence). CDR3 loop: CASSPGQGIPNSPLHF. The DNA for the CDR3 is TGTGCCAGCAGCCCCGGACAGGGTATCCCGAATTCACCCCTCCACTTT.

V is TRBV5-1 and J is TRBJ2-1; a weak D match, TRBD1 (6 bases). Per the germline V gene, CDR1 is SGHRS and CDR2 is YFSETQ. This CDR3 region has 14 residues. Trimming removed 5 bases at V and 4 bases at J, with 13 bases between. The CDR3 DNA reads TGCGCCAGCAGAACCGGGACACAATACAATGAGCAGTTCTTC. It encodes CASRTGTQYNEQFF.

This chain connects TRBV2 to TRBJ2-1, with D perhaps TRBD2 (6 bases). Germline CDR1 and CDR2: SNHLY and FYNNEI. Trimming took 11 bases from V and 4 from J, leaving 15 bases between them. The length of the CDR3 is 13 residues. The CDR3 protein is CAVAGRGYNEQFF. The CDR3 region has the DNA TGTGCCGTTGCGGGGAGAGGTTACAATGAGCAGTTCTTC.

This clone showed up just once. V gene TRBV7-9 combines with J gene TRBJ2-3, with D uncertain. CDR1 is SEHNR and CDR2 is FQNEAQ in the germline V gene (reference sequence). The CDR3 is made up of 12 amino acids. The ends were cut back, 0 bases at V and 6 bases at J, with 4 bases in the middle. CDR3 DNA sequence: TGTGCCAGCAGCTTAGCCTTCGATACGCAGTATTTT. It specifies CASSLAFDTQYF.

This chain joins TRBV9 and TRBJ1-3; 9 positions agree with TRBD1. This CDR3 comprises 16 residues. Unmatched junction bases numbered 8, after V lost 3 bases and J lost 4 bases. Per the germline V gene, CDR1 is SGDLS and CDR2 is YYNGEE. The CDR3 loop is CASSALQGARGNTIYF. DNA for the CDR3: TGTGCCAGCAGCGCCTTACAGGGGGCGCGCGGAAACACCATATATTTT. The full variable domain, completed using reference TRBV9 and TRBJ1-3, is DSGVTQTPKHLITATGQRVTLRCSPRSGDLSVYWYQQSLDQGLQFLIQYYNGEERAKGNILERFSAQQFPDLHSELNLSSLELGDSALYFCASSALQGARGNTIYFGEGSWLTVV.

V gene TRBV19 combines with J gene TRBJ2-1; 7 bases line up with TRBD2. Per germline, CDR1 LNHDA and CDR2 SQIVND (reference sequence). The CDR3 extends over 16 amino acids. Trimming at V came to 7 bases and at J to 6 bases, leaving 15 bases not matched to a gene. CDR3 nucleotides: TGTGCCAGTACCATGGGGGGGTCCGTTAGGGTCAATGAGCAGTTCTTC. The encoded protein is CASTMGGSVRVNEQFF.

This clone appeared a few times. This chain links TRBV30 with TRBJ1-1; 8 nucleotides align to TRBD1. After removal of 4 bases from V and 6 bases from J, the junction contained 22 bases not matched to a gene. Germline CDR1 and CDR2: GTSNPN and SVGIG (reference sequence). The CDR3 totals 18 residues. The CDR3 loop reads CAWNGDWGTGSFDPEAFF. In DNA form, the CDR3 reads TGTGCCTGGAATGGGGATTGGGGGACAGGATCCTTCGACCCTGAAGCTTTCTTT. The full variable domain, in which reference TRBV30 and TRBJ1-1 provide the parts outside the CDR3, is SQTIHQWPATLVQPVGSPLSLECTVEGTSNPNLYWYRQAAGRGLQLLFYSVGIGQISSEVPQNLSASRPQDRQFILSSKKLLLSDSGFYLCAWNGDWGTGSFDPEAFFGQGTRLTVV.